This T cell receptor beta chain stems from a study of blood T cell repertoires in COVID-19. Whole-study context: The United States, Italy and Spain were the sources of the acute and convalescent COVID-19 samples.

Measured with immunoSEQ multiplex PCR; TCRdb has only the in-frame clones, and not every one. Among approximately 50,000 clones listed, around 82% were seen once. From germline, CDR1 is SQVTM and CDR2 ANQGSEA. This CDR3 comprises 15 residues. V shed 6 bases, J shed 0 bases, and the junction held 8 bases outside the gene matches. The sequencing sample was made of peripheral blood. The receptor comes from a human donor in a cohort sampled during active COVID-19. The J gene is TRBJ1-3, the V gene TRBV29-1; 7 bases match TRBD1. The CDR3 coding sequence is TGCAGCGTACGTCCAGGGGGGTTCTCTGGAAACACCATATATTTT. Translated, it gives CSVRPGGFSGNTIYF.